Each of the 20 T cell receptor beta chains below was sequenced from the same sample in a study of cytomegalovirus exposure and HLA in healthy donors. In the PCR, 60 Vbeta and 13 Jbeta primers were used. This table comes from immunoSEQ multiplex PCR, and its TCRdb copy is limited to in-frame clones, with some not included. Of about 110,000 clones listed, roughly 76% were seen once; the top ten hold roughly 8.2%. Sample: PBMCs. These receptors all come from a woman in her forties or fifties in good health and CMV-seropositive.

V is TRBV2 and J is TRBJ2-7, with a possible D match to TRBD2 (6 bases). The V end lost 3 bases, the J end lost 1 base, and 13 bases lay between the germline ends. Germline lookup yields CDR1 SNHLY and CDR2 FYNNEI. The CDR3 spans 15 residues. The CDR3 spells CASSDGGKGSYEQYF. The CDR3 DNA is TGTGCCAGCAGTGATGGCGGGAAAGGGTCCTACGAGCAGTACTTC.

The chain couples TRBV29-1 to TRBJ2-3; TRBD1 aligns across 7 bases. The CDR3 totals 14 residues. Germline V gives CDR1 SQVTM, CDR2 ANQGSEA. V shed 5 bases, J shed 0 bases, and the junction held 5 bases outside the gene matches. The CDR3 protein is CSVTGVPSTDTQYF. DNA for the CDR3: TGCAGCGTTACAGGGGTCCCTAGCACAGATACGCAGTATTTT.

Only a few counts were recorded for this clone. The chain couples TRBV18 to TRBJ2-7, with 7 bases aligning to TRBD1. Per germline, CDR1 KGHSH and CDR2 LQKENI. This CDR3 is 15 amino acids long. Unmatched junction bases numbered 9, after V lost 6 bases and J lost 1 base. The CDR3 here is CASSPSRDSSYEQYF. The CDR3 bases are TGTGCCAGCTCCCCTTCGAGGGACAGTTCCTACGAGCAGTACTTC.

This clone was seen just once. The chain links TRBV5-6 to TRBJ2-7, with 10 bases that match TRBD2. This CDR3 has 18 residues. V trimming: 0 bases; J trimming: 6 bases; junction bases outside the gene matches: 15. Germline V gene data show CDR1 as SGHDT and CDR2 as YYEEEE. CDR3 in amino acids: CASSLAGTDRAGGREQYF. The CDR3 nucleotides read TGTGCCAGCAGCTTGGCAGGGACTGATCGAGCGGGGGGGCGCGAGCAGTACTTC.

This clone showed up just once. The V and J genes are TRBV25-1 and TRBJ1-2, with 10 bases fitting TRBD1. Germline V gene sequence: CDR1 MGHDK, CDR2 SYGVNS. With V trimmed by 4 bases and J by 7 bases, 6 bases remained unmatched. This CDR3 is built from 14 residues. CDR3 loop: CASSVGTGDCGYTF. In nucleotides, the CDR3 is TGTGCCAGCAGTGTCGGGACAGGGGACTGTGGCTACACCTTC.

The CDR3 DNA reads as TGCGCCAGCCCCTATACCCGGGAAGGAAACACCATATATTTT. This encodes CASPYTREGNTIYF. V gene TRBV23-1 combines with J gene TRBJ1-3; D is uncertain. TRBV23-1 is placed among ORFs of uncertain function. V was clipped by 8 bases and J by 4 bases, with 15 bases between them. This CDR3 comprises 14 residues.

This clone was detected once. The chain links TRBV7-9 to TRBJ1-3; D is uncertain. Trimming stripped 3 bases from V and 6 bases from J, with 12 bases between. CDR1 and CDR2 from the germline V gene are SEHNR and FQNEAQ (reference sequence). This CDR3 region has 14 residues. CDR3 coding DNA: TGTGCCAGCAGCTTCCCAACGGTAGCAAACACCATATATTTT. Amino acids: CASSFPTVANTIYF. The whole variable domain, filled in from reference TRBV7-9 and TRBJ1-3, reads DTGVSQNPRHKITKRGQNVTFRCDPISEHNRLYWYRQTLGQGPEFLTYFQNEAQLEKSRLLSDRFSAERPKGSFSTLEIQRTEQGDSAMYLCASSFPTVANTIYFGEGSWLTVV.

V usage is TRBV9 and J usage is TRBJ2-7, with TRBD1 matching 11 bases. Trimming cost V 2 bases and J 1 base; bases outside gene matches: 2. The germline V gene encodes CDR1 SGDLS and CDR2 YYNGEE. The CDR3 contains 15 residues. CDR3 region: CASSVGQGESYEQYF. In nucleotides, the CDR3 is TGTGCCAGCAGCGTGGGACAGGGGGAATCCTACGAGCAGTACTTC.

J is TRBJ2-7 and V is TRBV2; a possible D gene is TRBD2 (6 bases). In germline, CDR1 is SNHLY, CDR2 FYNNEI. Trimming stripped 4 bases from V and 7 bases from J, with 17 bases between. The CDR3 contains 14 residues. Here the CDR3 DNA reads TGTGCCAGCAGTGCTGTTCCACAGGAGGGGGAGCAGTACTTC. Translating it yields CASSAVPQEGEQYF.

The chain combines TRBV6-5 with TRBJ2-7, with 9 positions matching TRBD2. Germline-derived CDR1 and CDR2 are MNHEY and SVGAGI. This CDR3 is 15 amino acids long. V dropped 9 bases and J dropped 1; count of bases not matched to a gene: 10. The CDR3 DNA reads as TGTGCCAGTACCCTTGGCGCGGGAGGGTCCTACGAGCAGTACTTC. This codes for CASTLGAGGSYEQYF.

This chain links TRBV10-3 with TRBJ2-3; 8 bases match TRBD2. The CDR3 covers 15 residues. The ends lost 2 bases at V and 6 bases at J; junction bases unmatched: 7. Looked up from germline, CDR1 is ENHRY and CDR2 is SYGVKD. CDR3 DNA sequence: TGTGCCATCAGTGAGGAAGGGGTAGCGGGGGATACGCAGTATTTT. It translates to CAISEEGVAGDTQYF.

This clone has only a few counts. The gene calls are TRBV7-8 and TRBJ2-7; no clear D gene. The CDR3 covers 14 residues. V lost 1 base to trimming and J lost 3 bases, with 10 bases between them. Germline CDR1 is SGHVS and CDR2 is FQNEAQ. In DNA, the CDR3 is TGTGCCAGCAGCTTAGTTACAGATCGCTACGAGCAGTACTTC. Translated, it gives CASSLVTDRYEQYF. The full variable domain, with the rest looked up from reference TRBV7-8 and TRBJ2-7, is GAGVSQSPRYKVAKRGQDVALRCDPISGHVSLFWYQQALGQGPEFLTYFQNEAQLDKSGLPSDRFFAERPEGSVSTLKIQRTQQEDSAVYLCASSLVTDRYEQYFGPGTRLTVT.

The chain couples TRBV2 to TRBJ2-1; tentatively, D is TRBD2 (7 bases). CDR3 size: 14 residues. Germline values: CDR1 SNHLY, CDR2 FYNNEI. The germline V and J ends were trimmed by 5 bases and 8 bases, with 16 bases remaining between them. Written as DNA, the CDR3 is TGTGCCAGCAGTTTTTTAGGGAGGGGGGATGAGCAGTTCTTC. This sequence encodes CASSFLGRGDEQFF.

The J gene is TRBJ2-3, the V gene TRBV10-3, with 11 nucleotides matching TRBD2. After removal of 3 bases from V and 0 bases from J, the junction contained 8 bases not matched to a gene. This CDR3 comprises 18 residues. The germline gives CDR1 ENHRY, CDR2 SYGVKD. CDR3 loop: CAISEGATSGTSTDTQYF. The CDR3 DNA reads TGTGCCATCAGTGAAGGGGCGACTAGCGGGACTAGCACAGATACGCAGTATTTT.

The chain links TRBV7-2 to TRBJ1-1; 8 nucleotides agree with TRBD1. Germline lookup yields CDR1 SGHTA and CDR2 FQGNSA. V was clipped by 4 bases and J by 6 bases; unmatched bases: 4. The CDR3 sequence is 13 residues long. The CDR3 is CASSSRTGPEAFF. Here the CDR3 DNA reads TGTGCCAGCAGCTCAAGGACAGGGCCTGAAGCTTTCTTT.

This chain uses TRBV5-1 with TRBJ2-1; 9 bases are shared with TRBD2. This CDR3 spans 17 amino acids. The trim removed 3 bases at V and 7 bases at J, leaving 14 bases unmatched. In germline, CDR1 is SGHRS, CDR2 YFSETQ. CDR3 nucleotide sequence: TGCGCCAGCAGCTGGCTAGCGGGACTCGGGGGGGGGAATGAGCAGTTCTTC. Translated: CASSWLAGLGGGNEQFF.

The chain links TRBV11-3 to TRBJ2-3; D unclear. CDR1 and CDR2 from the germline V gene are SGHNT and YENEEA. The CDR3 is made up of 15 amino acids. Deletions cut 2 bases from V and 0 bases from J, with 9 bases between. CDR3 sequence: CASSLTSTSTDTQYF. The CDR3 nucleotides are TGTGCCAGCAGCTTAACGTCTACTAGCACAGATACGCAGTATTTT.

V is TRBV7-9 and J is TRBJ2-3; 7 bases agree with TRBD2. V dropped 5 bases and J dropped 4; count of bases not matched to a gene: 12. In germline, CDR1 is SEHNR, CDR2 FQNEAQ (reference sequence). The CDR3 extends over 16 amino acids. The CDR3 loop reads CASSPSAGGLPDTQYF. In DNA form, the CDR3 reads TGTGCCAGCAGCCCCTCGGCCGGGGGGTTGCCAGATACGCAGTATTTT. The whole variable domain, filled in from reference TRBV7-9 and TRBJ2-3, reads DTGVSQNPRHKITKRGQNVTFRCDPISEHNRLYWYRQTLGQGPEFLTYFQNEAQLEKSRLLSDRFSAERPKGSFSTLEIQRTEQGDSAMYLCASSPSAGGLPDTQYFGPGTRLTVL.

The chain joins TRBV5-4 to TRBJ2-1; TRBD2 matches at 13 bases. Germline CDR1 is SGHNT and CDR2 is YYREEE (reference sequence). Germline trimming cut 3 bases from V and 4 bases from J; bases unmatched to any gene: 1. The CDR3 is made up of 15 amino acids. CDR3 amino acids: CASSSTSGGYNEQFF. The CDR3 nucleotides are TGTGCCAGCAGCTCGACTAGCGGGGGGTACAATGAGCAGTTCTTC.

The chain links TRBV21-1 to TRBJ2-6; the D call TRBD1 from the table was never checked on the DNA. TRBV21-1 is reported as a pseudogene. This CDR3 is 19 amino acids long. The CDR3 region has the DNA TGTGCCAGCAGCAAATGGGGGTGGGGGGACAGAGCTGGGGCCAACGTCCTGACTTTC. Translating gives CASSKWGWGDRAGANVLTF.